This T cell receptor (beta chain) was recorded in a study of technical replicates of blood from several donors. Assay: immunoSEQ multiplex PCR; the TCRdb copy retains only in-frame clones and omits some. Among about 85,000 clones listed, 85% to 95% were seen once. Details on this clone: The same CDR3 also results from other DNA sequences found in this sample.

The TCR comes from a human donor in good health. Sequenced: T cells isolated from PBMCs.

The chain's CDR3 is CSAGGMNTEAFF. The DNA of the CDR3 is TGCAGCGCTGGAGGCATGAACACTGAAGCTTTCTTT. The chain carries TRBV29-1 and TRBJ1-1; D remains unclear. Per the germline V gene, CDR1 is SQVTM and CDR2 is ANQGSEA. The CDR3 extends over 12 amino acids. V was clipped by 7 bases and J by 0 bases, with 9 bases between them. Full variable domain (remainder filled in from reference TRBV29-1 and TRBJ1-1): SAVISQKPSRDICQRGTSLTIQCQVDSQVTMMFWYRQQPGQSLTLIATANQGSEATYESGFVIDKFPISRPNLTFSTLTVSNMSPEDSSIYLCSAGGMNTEAFFGQGTRLTVV.